Listed here are 18 T cell receptor beta chains from one sample, sequenced in a study of identical twins. One entry per CDR3 protein, called by TCRdb with MiXCR from the 5' RACE reads. The sample carries a few hundred thousand distinct CDR3 sequences, approximately 10% recorded once. Sequencing was carried out using naive T cells sorted from blood. The receptors were sampled from a woman between 50 and 59 years old in good health.

This clonotype was seen a handful of times. The chain links TRBV20-1 to TRBJ1-1; 9 bases map to TRBD1. The junction had 15 bases not matched to a gene; V was cut back by 7 bases and J by 6 bases. The CDR3 covers 15 residues. The germline gives CDR1 DFQATT, CDR2 SNEGSKA (reference sequence). The CDR3 DNA reads as TGCAGTGTCTCATCCACCGGACAGGGGTCCGCTGAAGCTTTCTTT. Its translation: CSVSSTGQGSAEAFF.

The chain employs TRBV9 and TRBJ2-3; 7 bases agree with TRBD1. V dropped 0 bases and J dropped 0; count of bases not matched to a gene: 4. The germline V gene has CDR1 SGDLS and CDR2 YYNGEE. The CDR3 sequence is 16 residues long. The CDR3 region has the DNA TGTGCCAGCAGCGTAGGGACAGGCCTTAGCACAGATACGCAGTATTTT. Its translation is CASSVGTGLSTDTQYF.

A few counts support this clonotype. The gene calls are TRBV28 and TRBJ1-2; D might be TRBD1 (5 bases). The V end was cut by 7 bases, the J end by 4 bases, with 13 bases between. This CDR3 has 13 amino acids. Germline assignment: CDR1 MDHEN and CDR2 SYDVKM. DNA for the CDR3: TGTGCCAGCACCACGGACACCCCCTATGGCTACACCTTC. Translation gives CASTTDTPYGYTF.

This clonotype was seen only a few times. The chain carries TRBV4-1 and TRBJ2-1; tentatively, D is TRBD1 or TRBD2 (6 bases each). Deletions cut 0 bases from V and 5 bases from J, with 14 bases between. This CDR3 is built from 16 residues. Germline values: CDR1 MGHRA, CDR2 YSYEKL. CDR3: CASSQEGQGTHNEQFF. In nucleotides, the CDR3 is TGCGCCAGCAGCCAAGAAGGGCAGGGGACTCACAATGAGCAGTTCTTC.

This clonotype was seen many times. The chain is built from TRBV29-1 and TRBJ2-1; 12 nucleotides agree with TRBD2. Losses at the gene ends were 1 base for V and 2 bases for J; bases not matched to a gene: 3. CDR3 length equals 16 residues. Germline V gene sequence: CDR1 SQVTM, CDR2 ANQGSEA. CDR3 loop: CSVEVLAGGPYNEQFF. CDR3 DNA sequence: TGCAGCGTTGAAGTGCTAGCGGGAGGGCCCTACAATGAGCAGTTCTTC.

This clonotype has just a few counts. V gene TRBV12-5 combines with J gene TRBJ2-1; 8 bases agree with TRBD2. The CDR3 covers 14 residues. J lost 14 bases, V lost 1 base, and 10 bases had no gene match. The V gene's germline CDR1 is LGHNT and CDR2 FRNRAP. CDR3 coding DNA: TGTGCTAGTGGTTTGGACCTCCTTAGCGGGACGGAGTTCTTC. It codes for CASGLDLLSGTEFF.

The genes are TRBV12-3 or TRBV12-4 and TRBJ2-1; 7 bases match TRBD2. V dropped 5 bases and J dropped 4; count of bases not matched to a gene: 8. The CDR3 extends over 15 amino acids. The CDR3 reads CASSPPPSGYNEQFF. CDR3 DNA: TGTGCCAGCAGTCCTCCTCCTAGCGGTTACAATGAGCAGTTCTTC.

This clonotype has just a few counts. The chain combines TRBV12-5 with TRBJ2-7, with a weak D call TRBD1 (5 bases). Per germline, CDR1 LGHNT and CDR2 FRNRAP. Trimming left V 7 bases short and J 1 base short, with 35 bases between. This CDR3 is built from 21 residues. CDR3 region: CASAPRPKGRSPPEGSYEQYF. CDR3 nucleotides: TGTGCTAGTGCCCCGAGACCAAAGGGGCGGAGCCCCCCTGAAGGATCCTACGAGCAGTACTTC.

The chain recombines TRBV5-1 with TRBJ2-5; the match to TRBD2 covers 7 bases. There are 17 residues in the CDR3. J was trimmed by 2 bases and V by 0 bases; bases with no gene match: 10. Per germline, CDR1 SGHRS and CDR2 YFSETQ. This CDR3 is CASSLAVFGRQQETQYF. For the CDR3, the DNA is TGCGCCAGCAGCTTGGCCGTTTTCGGGAGGCAACAAGAGACCCAGTACTTC. The variable domain in full, completed from reference TRBV5-1 and TRBJ2-5, reads KAGVTQTPRYLIKTRGQQVTLSCSPISGHRSVSWYQQTPGQGLQFLFEYFSETQRNKGNFPGRFSGRQFSNSRSEMNVSTLELGDSALYLCASSLAVFGRQQETQYFGPGTRLLVL.

This clonotype was counted a few times. The chain uses TRBV2 and TRBJ2-3; D is ambiguous. The CDR3 has 15 amino acids. The V end was cut by 4 bases, the J end by 1 base, with 12 bases between. The germline V gene encodes CDR1 SNHLY and CDR2 FYNNEI. In DNA form, the CDR3 reads TGTGCCAGCAGTGTCAGGCAGCCAGGCACAGATACGCAGTATTTT. Its protein product is CASSVRQPGTDTQYF.

This clonotype occurred a few times. The chain combines TRBV12-3 or TRBV12-4 with TRBJ2-2; D uncertain. The CDR3 consists of 17 residues. Deletions cut 6 bases from V and 6 bases from J, with 23 bases between. The CDR3 sequence: CASSLRTVGSSSGELFF. As DNA, the CDR3 is TGTGCCAGCAGCCTAAGGACCGTGGGCAGTTCCTCCGGGGAGCTGTTTTTT.

V is TRBV13 and J is TRBJ1-2; unclear D gene. The V end lost 6 bases, the J end lost 10 bases, and 21 bases lay between the germline ends. The germline CDR1 and CDR2 sequences are PRHDT and FYEKMQ (reference sequence). The CDR3 sequence is 14 residues long. The DNA of the CDR3 is TGTGCCAGCAGGGCGACTGCCCACATGGAAATCTACACCTTC. It is translated as CASRATAHMEIYTF.

The chain combines TRBV20-1 with TRBJ2-1; 7 bases are a match to TRBD2. J was trimmed by 9 bases and V by 4 bases; bases with no gene match: 15. CDR1 and CDR2 from the germline V gene are DFQATT and SNEGSKA (reference sequence). The CDR3 extends over 15 amino acids. CDR3 sequence (DNA): TGCAGTGCTATAGACGCCCGGGACTATATCGGTGAGCAGTTCTTC. Protein sequence: CSAIDARDYIGEQFF.

The chain carries TRBV5-1 and TRBJ2-1; 12 nucleotides align to TRBD1. Germline CDR1 is SGHRS and CDR2 is YFSETQ. This CDR3 has 15 amino acids. V lost 4 bases, J lost 6 bases, and 5 bases stayed unmatched. This chain's CDR3 is CASSEGQGASNEQFF. DNA for the CDR3: TGCGCCAGCAGCGAGGGACAGGGGGCGTCCAATGAGCAGTTCTTC.

The chain couples TRBV12-3 or TRBV12-4 to TRBJ2-1; TRBD2 matches at 9 bases. This CDR3 is 15 amino acids long. Losses at the gene ends were 4 bases for V and 6 bases for J; bases not matched to a gene: 7. The CDR3 bases are TGTGCCAGCAGTTCGGCGGGGGGGGTCTCCAATGAGCAGTTCTTC. This codes for CASSSAGGVSNEQFF.

This clonotype was picked up many times. The chain recombines TRBV28 with TRBJ2-4; a possible D gene is TRBD1 (6 bases). Germline V CDR1 and CDR2: MDHEN, SYDVKM. This CDR3 contains 14 residues. V was trimmed by 5 bases and J by 4 bases, leaving 12 bases between them. The DNA of the CDR3 is TGTGCCAGCAGTGGGACAAACAGGAAAAACATTCAGTACTTC. Amino acids: CASSGTNRKNIQYF.

This clonotype was seen at least ten times. The chain has TRBV12-3 or TRBV12-4 and TRBJ1-4; D is possibly TRBD1 (6 bases). The CDR3 runs 14 residues. V dropped 4 bases and J dropped 2 bases, with 8 bases sitting between them. CDR3 coding DNA: TGTGCCAGCAGTTCAGGGGTGACTAATGAAAAACTGTTTTTT. This codes for CASSSGVTNEKLFF.

The table lists this clonotype with a few counts. The chain is built from TRBV3-1 and TRBJ1-6; TRBD1 is a possible D gene (6 bases). Trimming took off 1 base at V and 11 bases at J, with 9 bases between the two ends. The V gene's germline CDR1 is LGHDT and CDR2 YNNKEL (reference sequence). CDR3 length: 13 residues. Here the CDR3 reads CASSQGTEAPLHF. As DNA, the CDR3 is TGTGCCAGCAGCCAAGGGACAGAAGCACCCCTCCACTTT.